This is a list of T cell receptor beta chains from one sample in a study of T cell responses to AZD1222 COVID-19 vaccine. Generated by immunoSEQ multiplex PCR, the TCRdb table keeps only in-frame clones and is missing some. Counted here are 90,000 to 120,000 clones, roughly 90% occurring once; the ten biggest clones make up approximately 7%. Sequencing used peripheral blood, obtained on day 0 of AZD1222 vaccination. The receptors shown here come from an adult in good health. Both conserved end residues are part of each CDR3. The order of the fields is V gene, clone size, D gene, J gene, CDR3 protein, CDR3 DNA. D genes are given only for firm matches. Size tells how often a clone was seen (once, few, many) or the class of an expanded clone, and some rows leave it out.

>TRBV7-3|NA|NA|TRBJ1-2
CASSAPGRRLGYGYTF
TGTGCCAGCAGCGCCCCGGGCCGGAGGCTAGGGTATGGCTACACCTTC
>TRBV7-9|NA|NA|TRBJ1-1
CASRVLDTEAFF
TGTGCCAGTCGTGTTCTGGACACTGAAGCTTTCTTT
>TRBV30|NA|TRBD1|TRBJ1-4
CAWLTGGEKLFF
TGTGCCTGGCTGACAGGGGGCGAAAAACTGTTTTTT
>TRBV19|NA|TRBD1|TRBJ2-4
CASSADRGSGQKNIQYF
TGTGCCAGTAGTGCGGACAGGGGAAGCGGTCAAAAAAACATTCAGTACTTC
>TRBV30|NA|TRBD1|TRBJ2-3
CAWRGTGRDTQYF
TGTGCCTGGAGGGGGACAGGGCGCGATACGCAGTATTTT
>TRBV5-1|NA|NA|TRBJ2-1
CASSLGAARDDEQFF
TGCGCCAGCAGCTTGGGAGCGGCCCGAGATGACGAGCAGTTCTTC
>TRBV3-1/TRBV3-2|NA|TRBD1|TRBJ1-2
CASSQPRTGGNYGYTF
TGTGCCAGCAGCCAACCCAGGACAGGGGGAAACTATGGCTACACCTTC
>TRBV6-1|once|NA|TRBJ2-2
CASSSRDAGELFF
TGTGCCAGCAGTTCCCGGGACGCCGGGGAGCTGTTTTTT
>TRBV28|NA|NA|TRBJ2-7
CASSLIGGEQYF
TGTGCCAGCAGTTTAATAGGAGGGGAGCAGTACTTC
>TRBV5-1|NA|TRBD2|TRBJ2-3
CASSSALYGRPSTDTQYF
TGCGCCAGCAGCTCAGCCCTCTACGGGAGGCCCAGCACAGATACGCAGTATTTT
>TRBV10-3|NA|NA|TRBJ2-1
CAIMSRIGPSEQFF
TGTGCCATCATGAGTAGAATAGGTCCGTCTGAGCAGTTCTTC
>TRBV3-1/TRBV3-2|NA|NA|TRBJ2-5
CASSQDSGKRHF
TGTGCCAGCAGCCAAGATTCGGGCAAACGGCACTTC
>TRBV19|once|NA|TRBJ1-5
CASSIRQGNQPQHF
TGTGCCAGTAGTATACGCCAGGGCAATCAGCCCCAGCATTTT
>TRBV21-1|NA|NA|TRBJ2-7
CASSNGRVYEQYF
TGTGCCAGCAGCAATGGCAGGGTCTACGAGCAGTACTTC
>TRBV4-1|NA|TRBD2|TRBJ2-7
CASSRAETSGRGEQYF
TGCGCCAGCAGCCGAGCCGAGACTAGCGGGAGAGGCGAGCAGTACTTC
>TRBV5-4|NA|NA|TRBJ2-1
CASSFRASGEQFF
TGTGCCAGCAGCTTTAGGGCGTCCGGGGAGCAGTTCTTC
>TRBV5-6|NA|NA|TRBJ2-7
CASSPGAGTYEQYF
TGTGCCAGCAGCCCTGGGGCCGGTACCTACGAGCAGTACTTC
>TRBV12-3/TRBV12-4|NA|NA|TRBJ2-7
CASRSDRAYEQYF
TGTGCCAGCAGGTCGGACAGAGCCTACGAGCAGTACTTC
>TRBV7-6|NA|TRBD1|TRBJ1-1
CASSPRDRGMNTEAFF
TGTGCCAGCAGCCCCCGGGACAGGGGTATGAACACTGAAGCTTTCTTT
>TRBV19|NA|NA|TRBJ1-1
CASSPTPGTMDTEAFF
TGTGCCAGTAGCCCAACCCCCGGGACGATGGACACTGAAGCTTTCTTT